Included here is one T cell receptor beta chain sequence, with context. Its target is not known. PCR employed 60 Vbeta and 13 Jbeta primers. Sequencing used immunoSEQ multiplex PCR; TCRdb keeps in-frame clones, though not all of them. This sample has 150,000 to 200,000 clones, with 75% to 80% found just once. This entry comes from a study of cytomegalovirus exposure and HLA in healthy donors. Regarding the study as a whole: Later analysis suggested links between common viral pathogens and several top significant clusters. The authors later found HLA-associated TCR beta chains more clonally expanded than equally common others.

The clonotype originates from a man aged 35-49 years in good health and CMV-seropositive. Sequencing was carried out using PBMCs.

CDR3 amino acids: CASSMTTGALHQPQHF. In DNA form, the CDR3 reads TGTGCCAGCAGTATGACGACAGGGGCCCTCCATCAGCCCCAGCATTTT. This rearrangement joins TRBV28 to TRBJ1-5, with 8 bases identical to TRBD1. Germline V gene data show CDR1 as MDHEN and CDR2 as SYDVKM. This CDR3 spans 16 amino acids. Losses at the gene ends were 5 bases for V and 5 bases for J; bases not matched to a gene: 11.